The 13 T cell receptor beta chains below come from one sample, sequenced in a study of regulatory T cells in long-lasting Graves disease. CDR3-region Arm-PCR and iRepertoire HTBI primers produced the TCR beta libraries. TCRdb called the multiplex PCR reads again in MiXCR, with one record for every CDR3 protein. The sample lists more than 650,000 distinct CDR3 sequences, 25% to 30% occurring once. As to time point: persistent/refractory GD, antithyroid drugs over 5 years with positive TRAb. RNA isolated from PBMCs was used to make the TCR library. The source was peripheral blood mononuclear cells (PBMCs), collected when the disease was refractory, from a patient treated with antithyroid drugs. Receptor source: a female donor with Graves disease.

This clonotype has a count of ten or more. This CDR3 is CASSVGRNYGYTF. The CDR3, as DNA: TGTGCCAGCAGCGTGGGGCGTAACTATGGCTACACCTTC. The chain has TRBV9 and TRBJ1-2; perhaps TRBD1 as D (5 bases). CDR3 length: 13 amino acids. V was trimmed by 2 bases and J by 1 base, leaving 6 bases between them. Germline CDR1 reads SGDLS; CDR2 reads YYNGEE. The whole variable domain, remainder taken from reference TRBV9 and TRBJ1-2, is DSGVTQTPKHLITATGQRVTLRCSPRSGDLSVYWYQQSLDQGLQFLIQYYNGEERAKGNILERFSAQQFPDLHSELNLSSLELGDSALYFCASSVGRNYGYTFGSGTRLTVV.

The gene calls are TRBV11-2 and TRBJ1-4; possible D gene TRBD1, 6 bases. Trimming removed 1 base from V and 3 bases from J, with 9 bases in between. The CDR3 sequence is 15 residues long. The germline V gene encodes CDR1 SGHAT and CDR2 FQNNGV. CDR3 coding DNA: TGTGCCAGCAGCTTAGGACAGGCGGCTAATGAAAAACTGTTTTTT. This encodes CASSLGQAANEKLFF. Supplemented by reference TRBV11-2 and TRBJ1-4, the full variable domain reads EAGVAQSPRYKIIEKRQSVAFWCNPISGHATLYWYQQILGQGPKLLIQFQNNGVVDDSQLPKDRFSAERLKGVDSTLKIQPAKLEDSAVYLCASSLGQAANEKLFFGSGTQLSVL.

In this sample, this clonotype turned up a few times. The chain uses TRBV7-2 and TRBJ1-2; 9 bases map to TRBD1. Germline CDR1 SGHTA, CDR2 FQGNSA. The J segment lost 6 bases and the V segment lost 2 bases, leaving 7 bases of the junction unmatched. There are 15 residues in the CDR3. Here the CDR3 DNA reads TGTGCCAGCAGCTTATATGCACAGGGGGCGAATGGCTACACCTTC. Translating it yields CASSLYAQGANGYTF.

This clonotype appeared a few times. The V and J genes are TRBV6-1 and TRBJ2-7; 10 bases are shared with TRBD1. The V gene's germline CDR1 is MNHNS and CDR2 SASEGT. The CDR3 runs to 15 residues. V trimming: 2 bases; J trimming: 3 bases; junction bases outside the gene matches: 4. CDR3 nucleotide sequence: TGTGCCAGCAGTGAACGTGGACAGGGGGGCTACGAGCAGTACTTC. It translates to CASSERGQGGYEQYF.

This clonotype was seen once. This chain connects TRBV12-3 or TRBV12-4 to TRBJ2-7; 14 bases are shared with TRBD2. V trimming: 4 bases; J trimming: 7 bases; junction bases outside the gene matches: 12. CDR3 length equals 17 residues. The CDR3 here is CASSYSAGTSGRGEQYF. CDR3 in DNA: TGTGCCAGCAGTTATTCGGCCGGGACTAGCGGGAGAGGTGAGCAGTACTTC.

The chain recombines TRBV2 with TRBJ1-2, with a possible D match to TRBD1 (6 bases). V lost 7 bases to trimming and J lost 7 bases, with 22 bases between them. Per germline, CDR1 SNHLY and CDR2 FYNNEI. The CDR3 contains 15 residues. For the CDR3, the DNA is TGTGCCAGCAACTTAGGGGAGGGCAGGGGAGGTGGCTACACCTTC. This gives the protein CASNLGEGRGGGYTF.

The CDR3 coding sequence is TGTGCCAGCCCCCGGAGGTCTGGAAACACCATATATTTT. Its translation is CASPRRSGNTIYF. The V and J genes are TRBV3-1 and TRBJ1-3; D not certain. The V end was cut by 8 bases, the J end by 1 base, with 9 bases between. This CDR3 region has 13 residues. Looked up from germline, CDR1 is LGHDT and CDR2 is YNNKEL (reference sequence).

This clonotype was seen a handful of times. The rearrangement links TRBV20-1 to TRBJ1-1, with D unresolved. The CDR3 spans 10 residues. CDR1 is DFQATT and CDR2 is SNEGSKA in the germline V gene (reference sequence). Deletions cut 5 bases from V and 6 bases from J, with 7 bases between. CDR3 protein: CSAERAEAFF. In DNA, the CDR3 is TGCAGTGCTGAGAGGGCTGAAGCTTTCTTT.

V usage is TRBV20-1 and J usage is TRBJ2-5; TRBD2 might be the D (5 bases). Trimming left V 5 bases short and J 4 bases short, with 20 bases between. Germline lookup yields CDR1 DFQATT and CDR2 SNEGSKA (reference sequence). The CDR3 totals 15 residues. CDR3 sequence reads: CSASPPGYRGETQYF. In nucleotides, the CDR3 is TGCAGTGCTTCTCCCCCGGGATACCGCGGAGAGACCCAGTACTTC.

This clonotype came up many times. The chain carries TRBV12-3 or TRBV12-4 and TRBJ2-5; no clear D gene. V dropped 3 bases and J dropped 3 bases, with 5 bases sitting between them. The CDR3 is made up of 12 amino acids. In DNA form, the CDR3 reads TGTGCCAGCAGTTTGGTCGAAGAGACCCAGTACTTC. Translation gives CASSLVEETQYF.

The chain combines TRBV3-1 with TRBJ1-2; perhaps TRBD1 as D (6 bases). The V and J ends lost 4 bases and 4 bases respectively, with 13 bases between them. The germline gives CDR1 LGHDT, CDR2 YNNKEL (reference sequence). The CDR3 has 14 residues. CDR3 nucleotide sequence: TGTGCCAGCAGCCCGTTGGGGGCAGTCTATGGCTACACCTTC. This encodes CASSPLGAVYGYTF. The full variable domain, in which reference TRBV3-1 and TRBJ1-2 provide the parts outside the CDR3, is DTAVSQTPKYLVTQMGNDKSIKCEQNLGHDTMYWYKQDSKKFLKIMFSYNNKELIINETVPNRFSPKSPDKAHLNLHINSLELGDSAVYFCASSPLGAVYGYTFGSGTRLTVV.

This clonotype came up many times. This chain uses TRBV6-5 with TRBJ1-4; 7 bases align to TRBD1. The germline CDR1 and CDR2 sequences are MNHEY and SVGAGI. V was pared by 3 bases and J by 8 bases, with 9 bases of the junction left unmatched. This CDR3 has 15 amino acids. The CDR3 reads CASSYGGTAGEKLFF. CDR3 bases: TGTGCCAGCAGTTATGGCGGGACAGCCGGGGAAAAACTGTTTTTT.

This clonotype was counted between two and nine times. The chain links TRBV27 to TRBJ2-7, with 7 nucleotides matching TRBD2. The CDR3 runs 15 residues. From germline, CDR1 is MNHEY and CDR2 SMNVEV (reference sequence). V was clipped by 3 bases and J by 3 bases; unmatched bases: 8. The CDR3 is CASSLSRTRVYEQYF. CDR3 nucleotides: TGTGCCAGCAGTTTGAGTAGGACTAGGGTCTACGAGCAGTACTTC.